What follows is one T cell receptor beta chain and its context. These data belong to a study of Ad26.COV2.S vaccination and SARS-CoV-2 variants. Libraries were prepared by immunoSEQ multiplex PCR; TCRdb keeps only in-frame clonotypes and omits some of them. The sample shows 300,000 to 450,000 clones, about 92% of them seen only once. The CDR3 has 16 residues. Germline V gene sequence: CDR1 MNHEY, CDR2 SVGAGI. Trimming took off 2 bases at V and 0 bases at J, with 8 bases between the two ends. The chain joins TRBV6-5 to TRBJ2-6; no definite D call. The specimen comprised peripheral blood, sampled after recovery from COVID-19. This TCR derives from a human donor who had recovered from COVID-19. CDR3 coding DNA: TGTGCCAGCAGTTACCGGAGCCGCTCTGGGGCCAACGTCCTGACTTTC. Translation: CASSYRSRSGANVLTF.